This is a list of T cell receptor beta chains from one sample in a study of cytomegalovirus exposure and HLA in healthy donors. The protocol was immunoSEQ multiplex PCR, while the TCRdb copy is restricted to in-frame clones and leaves out a portion. This table holds 150,000 to 180,000 clones, about 74% found once. The sample consisted of PBMCs. The receptor set was obtained from a woman between 40 and 50 years old in good health and CMV-seronegative. Each CDR3 is given with its conserved first and last residue. The order of the fields is clone size, V gene, J gene, D gene, CDR3 protein, CDR3 DNA. The D gene is left open where the match is weak. Size values are once, few and many counts, or a class for expanded clones, and some rows have none.

>.|TRBV4-2|TRBJ1-2|.
CASSQGTGNYGYTF
TGTGCCAGCAGCCAAGGGACGGGGAACTATGGCTACACCTTC
>.|TRBV5-1|TRBJ2-5|.
CASSLGGLAYQETQYF
TGCGCCAGCAGCTTGGGCGGACTGGCGTACCAAGAGACCCAGTACTTC
>.|TRBV6-4|TRBJ1-2|TRBD1
CASSDGWDSTNYGYTF
TGTGCCAGCAGTGACGGGTGGGACAGCACTAACTATGGCTACACCTTC
>.|TRBV4-1|TRBJ2-7|TRBD1
CASSHGQDDSYEQYF
TGCGCCAGCAGCCACGGACAGGACGACTCCTACGAGCAGTACTTC
>.|TRBV2|TRBJ2-5|.
CASSEQTGREKTQYF
TGTGCCAGCAGTGAACAAACAGGGAGGGAGAAGACCCAGTACTTC
>.|TRBV6-1|TRBJ2-6|TRBD1
CASRTGAGANVLTF
TGTGCCAGCAGGACAGGGGCCGGGGCCAACGTCCTGACTTTC
>few|TRBV2|TRBJ1-5|TRBD1
CASTPTGVNQPQHF
TGTGCCAGCACTCCGACAGGGGTTAATCAGCCCCAGCATTTT
>.|TRBV19|TRBJ1-5|.
CASSEGQGQPQHF
TGTGCCAGTAGCGAAGGGCAGGGGCAGCCCCAGCATTTT
>once|TRBV30|TRBJ2-1|.
CAWSLGTHSMYNEQFF
TGTGCCTGGAGTCTCGGGACTCACAGCATGTACAATGAGCAGTTCTTC
>.|TRBV19|TRBJ1-2|TRBD1
CASSPQGDGYTF
TGTGCCAGTAGTCCCCAGGGGGATGGCTACACCTTC
>.|TRBV7-2|TRBJ1-4|TRBD1
CASGTGRLATNEKLFF
TGTGCCAGCGGGACAGGGAGACTTGCAACTAATGAAAAACTGTTTTTT
>few|TRBV5-1|TRBJ1-2|.
CASSLSQGENYGYTF
TGCGCCAGCAGCTTATCTCAGGGTGAAAACTATGGCTACACCTTC
>.|TRBV2|TRBJ2-1|TRBD2
CASRLAGAYNEQFF
TGTGCCAGTAGACTAGCGGGGGCGTACAATGAGCAGTTCTTC
>.|TRBV5-1|TRBJ1-3|.
CASSSGETISGNTIYF
TGCGCCAGCAGCTCGGGGGAGACCATCTCTGGAAACACCATATATTTT
>few|TRBV7-9|TRBJ1-1|.
CASSGARGAATEAFF
TGTGCCAGCAGCGGAGCCCGGGGGGCAGCGACTGAAGCTTTCTTT
>.|TRBV11-2|TRBJ1-1|TRBD1
CASSLDTGGYTEAFF
TGTGCCAGCAGCTTGGATACAGGGGGCTACACTGAAGCTTTCTTT
>.|TRBV2|TRBJ1-3|.
CASSGTGASGNTIYF
TGTGCCAGCAGTGGTACTGGGGCCTCTGGAAACACCATATATTTT
>once|TRBV10-3|TRBJ1-2|.
CAISEADGPGSTF
TGTGCCATCAGTGAGGCCGACGGTCCGGGTTCCACCTTC
>.|TRBV5-1|TRBJ1-4|.
CASSLRTLNEKLFF
TGCGCCAGCAGCTTGCGGACTTTGAATGAAAAACTGTTTTTT
>.|TRBV19|TRBJ2-7|.
CASSIVEGGEQYF
TGTGCCAGTAGTATAGTTGAGGGAGGAGAGCAGTACTTC
>.|TRBV7-7|TRBJ1-5|.
CASSLVDTGDSNQPQHF
TGTGCTAGCAGCTTAGTTGATACGGGGGATAGCAATCAGCCCCAGCATTTT
>.|TRBV11-2|TRBJ2-7|TRBD2
CASSLDLTGLAGEEEQYF
TGTGCCAGCAGCTTAGATCTAACCGGGTTAGCGGGAGAAGAAGAGCAGTACTTC
>.|TRBV2|TRBJ1-2|.
CASRPRTSYNYGYTF
TGTGCCAGCAGGCCCCGGACATCATATAACTATGGCTACACCTTC
>.|TRBV5-1|TRBJ2-7|.
CASSLEQGRDYEQYF
TGCGCCAGCAGCTTGGAGCAGGGGAGGGACTACGAGCAGTACTTC
>.|TRBV29-1|TRBJ1-1|.
CSVAGRVGAEAFF
TGCAGCGTTGCGGGCAGGGTAGGGGCTGAAGCTTTCTTT
>.|TRBV7-6|TRBJ2-1|TRBD2
CASSMAGVGNEQFF
TGTGCCAGCAGTATGGCGGGGGTGGGGAATGAGCAGTTCTTC
>.|TRBV5-1|TRBJ2-1|.
CASSLAGGTHNEQFF
TGCGCCAGCAGCTTGGCCGGGGGTACCCACAATGAGCAGTTCTTC
>.|TRBV5-1|TRBJ1-1|TRBD1
CASSSTGDTEAFF
TGCGCCAGCAGTTCCACAGGGGACACTGAAGCTTTCTTT
>.|TRBV11-3|TRBJ1-1|TRBD1
CASSSDRGVNAFF
TGTGCCAGCAGCTCTGACAGGGGGGTGAACGCTTTCTTT
>.|TRBV5-1|TRBJ2-7|TRBD1
CASSLSMDRVSYEQYF
TGCGCCAGCAGCTTATCTATGGACAGGGTCTCCTACGAGCAGTACTTC
>.|TRBV4-1|TRBJ2-7|.
CASSQDVAGAYEQYF
TGCGCCAGCAGCCAAGATGTCGCAGGGGCCTACGAGCAGTACTTC
>once|TRBV30|TRBJ2-7|.
CAWSVALAGTEQYF
TGTGCCTGGAGTGTCGCCCTAGCAGGCACCGAGCAGTACTTC
>.|TRBV9|TRBJ2-3|TRBD2
CASSVGAGGPHTQYF
TGTGCCAGCAGCGTAGGGGCGGGGGGCCCACATACGCAGTATTTT
>.|TRBV6-1|TRBJ2-5|.
CASSARGPRETQYF
TGTGCCAGCAGTGCGCGCGGCCCTCGGGAGACCCAGTACTTC
>.|TRBV5-4|TRBJ2-4|TRBD2
CASSRGGIPAKNIQYF
TGTGCCAGCAGCCGGGGGGGTATTCCAGCCAAAAACATTCAGTACTTC
>.|TRBV28|TRBJ2-7|.
CASSTPGVSPYEQYF
TGTGCCAGCAGTACCCCGGGGGTAAGCCCCTACGAGCAGTACTTC
>.|TRBV6-5|TRBJ1-1|TRBD1
CASSSGTGGAVAFF
TGTGCCAGCAGTTCCGGGACAGGGGGCGCGGTGGCTTTCTTT